These T cell receptor beta chains were read from a single sample in a study of CD8 T cells in Susac syndrome. One entry per CDR3 protein results from TCRdb running MiXCR on the immunoSEQ multiplex PCR reads. The sample shows about 150,000 distinct CDR3 sequences, around 95% of them seen only once. Sequencing used CD8+ T cells from PBMCs. Source of these receptors: a human donor with multiple sclerosis. Both conserved end residues are part of each CDR3. D genes are given only for firm matches. Clone size, where shown, is once, few, many, or a class for clones that have expanded.

abundance,v_gene,d_gene,j_gene,CDR3aa,CDR3nt
NA,TRBV12-5,NA,TRBJ2-5,CASGLFFETQYF,TGTGCTAGTGGTTTGTTTTTTGAGACCCAGTACTTC
NA,TRBV6-2/TRBV6-3,NA,TRBJ1-1,CASSYSRTTEAFF,TGTGCCAGCAGTTACTCAAGGACGACTGAAGCTTTCTTT
NA,TRBV29-1,NA,TRBJ2-6,CSVEEGLKGAHLSGANVLTF,TGCAGCGTCGAAGAGGGATTGAAAGGGGCGCACCTATCTGGGGCCAACGTCCTGACTTTC
NA,TRBV29-1,TRBD1,TRBJ2-5,CSVVPPGGSETQYF,TGCAGCGTTGTTCCTCCAGGGGGCTCGGAGACCCAGTACTTC
NA,TRBV7-9,NA,TRBJ2-3,CASSPTGSSTDTQYF,TGTGCCAGCAGCCCCACAGGATCAAGCACAGATACGCAGTATTTT
NA,TRBV27,NA,TRBJ2-3,CASRDRLSDTQYF,TGTGCCAGCAGAGACAGACTTTCTGATACGCAGTATTTT
NA,TRBV7-8,NA,TRBJ2-3,CASSLEPRDTQYF,TGTGCCAGCAGCTTGGAACCTCGGGATACGCAGTATTTT
NA,TRBV9,TRBD2,TRBJ2-1,CASSVVGTSEVGEQFF,TGTGCCAGCAGCGTAGTAGGGACTAGCGAGGTAGGTGAGCAGTTCTTC
NA,TRBV29-1,NA,TRBJ1-2,CSARGGVGYTF,TGCAGCGCCAGGGGTGGGGTTGGCTACACCTTC
NA,TRBV4-2,TRBD1,TRBJ1-2,CASSQDPPGTGNGYTF,TGTGCCAGCAGCCAAGACCCTCCCGGGACAGGGAATGGCTACACCTTC
NA,TRBV9,NA,TRBJ2-5,CASSVREVAGFQETQYF,TGTGCCAGCAGCGTCCGAGAGGTAGCAGGCTTCCAAGAGACCCAGTACTTC
NA,TRBV29-1,NA,TRBJ2-3,CSVVPTSTDTQYF,TGCAGCGTTGTCCCAACCAGCACAGATACGCAGTATTTT
NA,TRBV21-1,NA,TRBJ1-2,CASILVRYTF,TGTGCCAGCATCCTAGTACGCTACACCTTC
NA,TRBV20-1,NA,TRBJ2-7,CSARSDSHYEQYF,TGCAGTGCTAGGTCGGACAGCCACTACGAGCAGTACTTC
NA,TRBV7-9,TRBD2,TRBJ2-7,CASSPLGGDYEQYF,TGTGCCAGCAGCCCCCTGGGGGGGGACTACGAGCAGTACTTC
NA,TRBV9,NA,TRBJ2-1,CASSPLTDFYNEQFF,TGTGCCAGCAGCCCCCTAACAGACTTCTACAATGAGCAGTTCTTC
once,TRBV7-9,NA,TRBJ1-1,CAIEGTETMNTEAFF,TGTGCCATCGAAGGGACGGAGACCATGAACACTGAAGCTTTCTTT
NA,TRBV5-6,NA,TRBJ2-2,CASSPRVTGELFF,TGTGCCAGCAGCCCGCGGGTAACCGGGGAGCTGTTTTTT
NA,TRBV12-3/TRBV12-4,NA,TRBJ2-5,CASSFARQETQYF,TGTGCCAGCAGTTTTGCCAGACAAGAGACCCAGTACTTC
NA,TRBV29-1,NA,TRBJ1-3,CSVEVPGVYTIYF,TGCAGCGTTGAAGTGCCGGGAGTCTACACCATATATTTT
NA,TRBV27,NA,TRBJ2-3,CASSHLGPTPTDTQYF,TGTGCCAGCAGTCACCTGGGACCGACTCCCACAGATACGCAGTATTTT
once,TRBV24-1,TRBD1,TRBJ2-2,CATSEGTGFTGELFF,TGTGCCACCAGTGAAGGGACAGGATTCACCGGGGAGCTGTTTTTT
NA,TRBV4-1,NA,TRBJ2-1,CASSQDPRSYNEQFF,TGCGCCAGCAGCCAAGATCCTCGCTCCTACAATGAGCAGTTCTTC
once,TRBV5-4,NA,TRBJ2-1,CASSFGTGTLGNEQFF,TGTGCCAGCAGCTTTGGGACGGGTACCCTTGGAAATGAGCAGTTCTTC
NA,TRBV29-1,NA,TRBJ2-1,CSVQGGQSSYNEQFF,TGCAGCGTCCAAGGGGGACAAAGCTCCTACAATGAGCAGTTCTTC
NA,TRBV7-9,NA,TRBJ2-2,CASSSPEVQTNTGELFF,TGTGCCAGCAGCTCCCCTGAGGTCCAGACGAACACCGGGGAGCTGTTTTTT
NA,TRBV7-9,NA,TRBJ2-5,CASSTDLQETQYF,TGTGCCAGCAGCACAGACTTACAAGAGACCCAGTACTTC
NA,TRBV20-1,NA,TRBJ2-3,CSAAPGLLTSTDTQYF,TGCAGTGCTGCCCCGGGACTCTTAACTAGCACAGATACGCAGTATTTT
NA,TRBV7-9,NA,TRBJ2-5,CASRAGVEETQYF,TGTGCCAGCAGGGCAGGGGTGGAAGAGACCCAGTACTTC
NA,TRBV6-5,NA,TRBJ2-1,CASSTGQYNEQFF,TGTGCCAGCAGTACGGGACAATACAATGAGCAGTTCTTC
NA,TRBV4-1,NA,TRBJ2-3,CASGSDTQYF,TGCGCCAGCGGATCGGATACGCAGTATTTT
NA,TRBV30,NA,TRBJ1-1,CAWSFEWDTEAFF,TGTGCCTGGAGTTTTGAGTGGGACACTGAAGCTTTCTTT
NA,TRBV12-3/TRBV12-4,TRBD2,TRBJ2-3,CASSPPLAGELTQYF,TGTGCCAGCAGTCCCCCACTAGCGGGGGAGCTTACGCAGTATTTT
NA,TRBV29-1,TRBD2,TRBJ2-3,CSSLAGGTDTQYF,TGCAGCTCACTAGCGGGGGGCACAGATACGCAGTATTTT
NA,TRBV24-1,NA,TRBJ2-3,CATSEGADTQYF,TGTGCCACCAGTGAGGGGGCAGATACGCAGTATTTT
NA,TRBV12-3/TRBV12-4,NA,TRBJ1-5,CASSLSYQPQHF,TGTGCCAGCAGTTTAAGTTATCAGCCCCAGCATTTT
NA,TRBV2,NA,TRBJ2-7,CASSAASGNYEQYF,TGTGCCAGCAGTGCGGCTAGTGGAAACTACGAGCAGTACTTC